This entry concerns a single TCR beta chain. TCRdb reworked the 5' RACE reads into one entry per CDR3 protein, no DNA. This listing includes about 460,000 distinct CDR3 sequences. This record belongs to a study of T cells expressing NK-cell markers. The receptor was isolated from a woman aged 50 to 60 in good health. The sequenced sample consisted of blood T cells: a sorted CD56 or NKG2C T cell subset, CD4+ or CD8+ T cells, or bulk PBMC T cells (not recorded which).

CDR3 loop: CSAGGQGAGANVLTF. This chain joins TRBV20-1 and TRBJ2-6; the D gene TCRdb calls, TRBD1, cannot be checked with no DNA. The CDR3 has 15 residues. Germline loops: CDR1 DFQATT, CDR2 SNEGSKA (reference sequence).